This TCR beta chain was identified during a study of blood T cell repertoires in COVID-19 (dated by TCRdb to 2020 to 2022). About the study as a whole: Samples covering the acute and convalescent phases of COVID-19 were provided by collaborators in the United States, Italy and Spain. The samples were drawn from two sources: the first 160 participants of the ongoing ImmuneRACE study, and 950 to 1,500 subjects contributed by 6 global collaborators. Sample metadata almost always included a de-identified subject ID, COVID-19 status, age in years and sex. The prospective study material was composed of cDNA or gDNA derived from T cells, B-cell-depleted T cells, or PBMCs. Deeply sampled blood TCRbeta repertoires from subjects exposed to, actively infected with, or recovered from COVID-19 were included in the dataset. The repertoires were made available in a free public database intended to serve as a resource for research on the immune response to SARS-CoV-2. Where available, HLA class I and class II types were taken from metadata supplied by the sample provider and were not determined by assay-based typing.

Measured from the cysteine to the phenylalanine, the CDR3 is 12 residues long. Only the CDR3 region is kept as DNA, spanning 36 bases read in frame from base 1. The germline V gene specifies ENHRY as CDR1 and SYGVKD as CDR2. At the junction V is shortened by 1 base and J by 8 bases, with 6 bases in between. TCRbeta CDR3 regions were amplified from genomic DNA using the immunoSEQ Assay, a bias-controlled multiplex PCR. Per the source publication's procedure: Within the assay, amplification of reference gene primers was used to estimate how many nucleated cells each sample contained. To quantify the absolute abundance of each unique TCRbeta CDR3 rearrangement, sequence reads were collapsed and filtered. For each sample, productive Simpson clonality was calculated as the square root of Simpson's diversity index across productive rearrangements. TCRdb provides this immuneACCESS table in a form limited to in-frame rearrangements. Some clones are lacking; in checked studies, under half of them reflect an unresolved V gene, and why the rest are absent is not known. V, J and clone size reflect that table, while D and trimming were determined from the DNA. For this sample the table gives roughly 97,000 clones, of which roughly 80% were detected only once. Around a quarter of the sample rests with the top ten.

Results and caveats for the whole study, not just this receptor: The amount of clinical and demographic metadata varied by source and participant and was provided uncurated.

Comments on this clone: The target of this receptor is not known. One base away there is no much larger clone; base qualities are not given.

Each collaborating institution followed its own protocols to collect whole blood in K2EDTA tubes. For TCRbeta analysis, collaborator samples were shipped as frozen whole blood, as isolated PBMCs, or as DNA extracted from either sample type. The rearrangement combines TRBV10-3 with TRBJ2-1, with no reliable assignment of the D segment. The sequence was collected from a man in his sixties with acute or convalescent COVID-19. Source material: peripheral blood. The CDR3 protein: CAISELSYEQFF. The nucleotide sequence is TGTGCCATCAGTGAGTTGAGCTATGAGCAGTTCTTC.